This T cell receptor (beta chain) was sequenced for a study of regulatory T cells in long-lasting Graves disease. Regarding the study as a whole: Persistent Graves' cases showed lower TCR diversity than newly diagnosed cases. Persistent disease preferred TRBV28, TRBJ1-2 and TRBJ2-5.

This clonotype was seen a few times. What it recognizes is unknown. Time point noted: persistent/refractory GD, antithyroid drugs over 5 years with positive TRAb. After RNA was extracted from PBMCs, the TCR library was made from it. An endocrinology department in Xi'an, China, recruited the patients. V gave up 6 bases and J gave up 8 bases; unmatched junction bases: 5. The CDR3 covers 12 residues. Researchers made TCR beta libraries by using iRepertoire HTBI primers and running Arm-PCR on CDR3 regions. TCRdb re-called the multiplex PCR reads through MiXCR, storing one row per CDR3 protein. The top ten clones hold about 27% of a sample with roughly 450,000 distinct CDR3 sequences, 23% of them seen once.

The receptor's source is a female donor with Graves disease. J is TRBJ1-2 and V is TRBV12-3 or TRBV12-4; 8 bases agree with TRBD1. The starting material was peripheral blood mononuclear cells (PBMCs), obtained when the disease was refractory, from a patient treated with antithyroid drugs. CDR3 nucleotide sequence: TGTGCCAGCAGCCGGACAGGGTGGGGCTACACCTTC. Its protein is CASSRTGWGYTF.